This T cell receptor beta chain was profiled in a study of Ad26.COV2.S vaccination and SARS-CoV-2 variants (dated by TCRdb to the early 2020s). Describing the broader study: Vaccine-arm donors came from COV1001, a multicentre, randomized, double-blind, placebo-controlled phase I-IIa trial of Ad26.COV2.S in healthy adults. Ad26.COV2.S was administered intramuscularly at a dose of 5x10^10 or 1x10^11 viral particles, either as one shot or as two shots given 56 days apart. TCRbeta repertoire sequencing was used to assess the specificity and breadth of SARS-CoV-2-reactive T cell receptors after Ad26.COV2.S vaccination. The TCR-sequenced set comprised around 32 samples: roughly 19 Ad26.COV2.S vaccine recipients, 5 placebo recipients and 8 SARS-CoV-2 convalescent individuals. Trial participants were randomized into five groups of five, in which low-dose or high-dose Ad26.COV2.S was given once or twice, or placebo was given on both occasions. Throughout the experiments and outcome assessment, investigators stayed blinded to trial group allocation.

Study-wide findings and limitations: The study was not powered to compare responses between vaccine doses or regimens. After vaccination, substantial breadth of spike-specific CD8+ and CD4+ T cell responses was reported. Higher spike-specific TCR breadth was observed in Ad26.COV2.S recipients than in placebo recipients (P = 0.0014). The authors noted that the TCR breadth and depth analyses may have underestimated total T cell responses. Comparable non-spike TCR breadth was observed between vaccine and placebo recipients, consistent with only spike being contained in the vaccine.

The CDR1 and CDR2 encoded by the germline V gene are SGHTA and FQGNSA. Trimming leaves V shorter by 1 base and J shorter by 6 bases, with the junction holding 7 bases beyond the gene matches. Taken from cysteine to phenylalanine, the CDR3 has 15 residues. Just the 45-base CDR3 DNA is kept, in frame starting at base 1. In regard to this clone: No cognate antigen has been identified for it. No base-level quality is on record; no much larger clone is a single base apart.

The treatment or condition label, read with the paper, signifies: 15 to 20 received Ad26.COV2.S at low or high dose, single or two shots; roughly five received placebo; per-sample allocation not given. Repertoires of vaccine and placebo recipients were sequenced from samples collected on day 63 after the first injection. Cohort 1b enrolled roughly 25 adults aged 18-55 years at a single site in Boston, USA, between 29 July and 7 August 2020. Ad26.COV2.S consisted of a replication-incompetent adenovirus type 26 vector by which a prefusion-stabilized SARS-CoV-2 spike protein from the original Wuhan strain was expressed. The immunoSEQ Assay was used to sequence TCRbeta CDR3 regions. After extraction, genomic DNA underwent amplification by bias-controlled multiplex PCR, followed by high-throughput sequencing. Per the source publication's procedure: To quantify the absolute abundance of every unique TCRbeta CDR3 region, sequences were collapsed and filtered. T cell fraction was estimated by normalizing TCRbeta template counts to usable DNA, which was measured by amplifying reference genes present in all nucleated cells. Repertoire TCRs were annotated as SARS-CoV-2-specific by exact matching of V gene, CDR3 amino acid sequence and J gene to a known reactive TCR set. The reference SARS-CoV-2 TCR set was obtained from MIRA and was filtered for enrichment in COVID-19-positive ImmuneCODE repertoires, whereby public or cross-reactive TCRs were removed. Using the MIRA antigens, annotated TCRs were further analysed by specific ORF or by position within an ORF. Depth was the summed frequency of annotated unique rearrangements, while breadth was defined as annotated unique rearrangements over total unique productive rearrangements. TCR breadth was compared between groups using two-sided Wilcoxon rank-sum tests. Not all clones reach the TCRdb copy of this immuneACCESS table, which keeps in-frame sequences only. Checked studies attribute under half of the gap to unresolved V genes and leave the rest unexplained. Clone size and the V and J calls come from that table; the DNA yielded D and trimming. The sample data list hundreds of thousands of clones, and about 87% of these were observed just once. The ten largest clones capture about 3.6% of the sample.

The material sequenced was peripheral blood, taken in a trial of Ad26.COV2.S vaccine versus placebo. This sequence was found in a person between 18 and 65 years old who received the Ad26.COV2.S COVID-19 vaccine or a placebo. The chain employs TRBV7-2 and TRBJ2-7, and TRBD1 matches 9 of the central bases. The DNA reads as follows: TGTGCCAGCAGCTTAGTAGCAACAGGGGGCAGCGAGCAGTACTTC. Translated, this gives CASSLVATGGSEQYF.